These 3 T cell receptor beta chains originate from one sample sequenced in a study of CD8 T cells in Susac syndrome. With random hexamers, 0.5 to 1 ug RNA was reverse transcribed. A single record per CDR3 protein comes from TCRdb applying MiXCR to the immunoSEQ multiplex PCR reads. The sample yields approximately 120,000 distinct CDR3 sequences, 85% to 95% seen once. The sequencing input was CD4+ T cells from PBMCs. The receptors come from a human donor in good health.

The chain has TRBV12-3 or TRBV12-4 and TRBJ1-5, with TRBD1 identical over 11 bases. This CDR3 comprises 16 residues. J was trimmed by 3 bases and V by 5 bases; bases with no gene match: 6. The CDR3 sequence is CASSPRTGGSNQPQHF. In nucleotides, the CDR3 is TGTGCCAGCAGTCCTCGGACAGGGGGCTCCAATCAGCCCCAGCATTTT.

The chain employs TRBV25-1 and TRBJ1-5, with D uncertain. This CDR3 region has 15 residues. Germline V gives CDR1 MGHDK, CDR2 SYGVNS. Trimming took 3 bases from V and 5 from J, leaving 14 bases between them. DNA of the CDR3: TGTGCCAGCAGTGATACGGCAGACATTGATCAGCCCCAGCATTTT. This codes for CASSDTADIDQPQHF. Together with reference TRBV25-1 and TRBJ1-5, the CDR3 gives the full variable domain: EADIYQTPRYLVIGTGKKITLECSQTMGHDKMYWYQQDPGMELHLIHYSYGVNSTEKGDLSSESTVSRIRTEHFPLTLESARPSHTSQYLCASSDTADIDQPQHFGDGTRLSIL.

The rearrangement uses TRBV7-9 and TRBJ2-7; no firm D call. This CDR3 is 15 amino acids long. Germline V lookup: CDR1 SEHNR, CDR2 FQNEAQ (reference sequence). The V end lost 1 base, the J end lost 3 bases, and 13 bases lay between the germline ends. In DNA form, the CDR3 reads TGTGCCAGCAGCTTAGAGGTCGGAACGAGCTACGAGCAGTACTTC. This translates into CASSLEVGTSYEQYF.